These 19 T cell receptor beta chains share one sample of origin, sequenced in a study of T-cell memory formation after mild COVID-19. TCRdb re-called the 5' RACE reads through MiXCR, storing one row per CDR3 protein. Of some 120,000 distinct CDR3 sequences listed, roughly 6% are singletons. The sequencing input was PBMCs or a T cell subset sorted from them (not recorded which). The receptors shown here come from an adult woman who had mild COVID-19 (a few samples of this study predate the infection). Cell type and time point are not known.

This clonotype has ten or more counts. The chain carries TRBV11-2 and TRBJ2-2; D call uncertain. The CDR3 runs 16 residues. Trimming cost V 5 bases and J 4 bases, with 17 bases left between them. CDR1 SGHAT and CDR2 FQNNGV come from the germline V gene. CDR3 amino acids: CASSITTLARTGELFF. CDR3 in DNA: TGTGCCAGCAGCATAACGACGCTGGCCCGCACCGGGGAGCTGTTTTTT.

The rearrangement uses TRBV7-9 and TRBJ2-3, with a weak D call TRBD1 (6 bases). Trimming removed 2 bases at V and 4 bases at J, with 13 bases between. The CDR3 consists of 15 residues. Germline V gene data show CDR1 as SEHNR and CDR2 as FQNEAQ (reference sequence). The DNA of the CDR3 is TGTGCCAGCAGCTTACAGGGGAGAGGAGCAGATACGCAGTATTTT. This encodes CASSLQGRGADTQYF. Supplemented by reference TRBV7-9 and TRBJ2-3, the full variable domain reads DTGVSQNPRHKITKRGQNVTFRCDPISEHNRLYWYRQTLGQGPEFLTYFQNEAQLEKSRLLSDRFSAERPKGSFSTLEIQRTEQGDSAMYLCASSLQGRGADTQYFGPGTRLTVL.

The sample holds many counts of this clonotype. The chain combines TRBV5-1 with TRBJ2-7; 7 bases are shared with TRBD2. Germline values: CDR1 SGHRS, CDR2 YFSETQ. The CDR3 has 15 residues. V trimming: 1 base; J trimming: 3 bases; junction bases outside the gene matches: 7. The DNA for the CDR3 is TGCGCCAGCAGCTTGCTGTCTAGCGGAAACTACGAGCAGTACTTC. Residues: CASSLLSSGNYEQYF.

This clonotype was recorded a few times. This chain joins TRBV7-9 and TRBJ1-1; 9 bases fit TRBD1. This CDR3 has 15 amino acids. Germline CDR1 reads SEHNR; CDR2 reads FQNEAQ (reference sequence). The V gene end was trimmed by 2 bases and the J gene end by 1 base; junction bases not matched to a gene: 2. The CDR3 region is CASSLWTGANTEAFF. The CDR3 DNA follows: TGTGCCAGCAGCTTATGGACAGGGGCGAACACTGAAGCTTTCTTT. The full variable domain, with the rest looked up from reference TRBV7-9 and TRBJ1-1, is DTGVSQNPRHKITKRGQNVTFRCDPISEHNRLYWYRQTLGQGPEFLTYFQNEAQLEKSRLLSDRFSAERPKGSFSTLEIQRTEQGDSAMYLCASSLWTGANTEAFFGQGTRLTVV.

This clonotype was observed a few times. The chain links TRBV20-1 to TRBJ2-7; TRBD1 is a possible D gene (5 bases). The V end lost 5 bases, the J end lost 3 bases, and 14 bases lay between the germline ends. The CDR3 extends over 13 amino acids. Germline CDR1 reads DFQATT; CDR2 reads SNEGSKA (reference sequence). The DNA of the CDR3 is TGCAGTGCTCATACCGGGCAGGGCTACGAGCAGTACTTC. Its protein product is CSAHTGQGYEQYF.

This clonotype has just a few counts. DNA for the CDR3: TGTGCCAGCAGTTTAGTGCGGCAGGGAGAGCAGTTCTTC. The encoded protein is CASSLVRQGEQFF. The gene calls are TRBV12-3 or TRBV12-4 and TRBJ2-1, with D possibly TRBD1 on 5 matching bases. Trimming removed 1 base from V and 10 bases from J, with 11 bases in between. This CDR3 is 13 amino acids long.

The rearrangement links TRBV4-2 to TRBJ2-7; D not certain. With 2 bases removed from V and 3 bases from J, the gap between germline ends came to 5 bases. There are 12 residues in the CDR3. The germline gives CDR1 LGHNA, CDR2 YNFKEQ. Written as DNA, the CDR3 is TGTGCCAGCAGCCAATCTGGCTACGAGCAGTACTTC. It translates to CASSQSGYEQYF.

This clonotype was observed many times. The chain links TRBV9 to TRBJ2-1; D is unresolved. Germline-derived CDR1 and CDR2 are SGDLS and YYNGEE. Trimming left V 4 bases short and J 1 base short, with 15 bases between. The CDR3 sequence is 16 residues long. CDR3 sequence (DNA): TGTGCCAGCAGCCCACTGGTAGGCGGTTCCTACAATGAGCAGTTCTTC. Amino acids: CASSPLVGGSYNEQFF.

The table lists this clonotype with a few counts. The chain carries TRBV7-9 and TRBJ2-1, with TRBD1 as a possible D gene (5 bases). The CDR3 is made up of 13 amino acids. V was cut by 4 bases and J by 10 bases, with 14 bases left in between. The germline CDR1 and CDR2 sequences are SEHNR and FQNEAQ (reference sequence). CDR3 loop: CASSSRQFGEQFF. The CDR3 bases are TGTGCCAGCAGCTCACGACAGTTCGGCGAGCAGTTCTTC.

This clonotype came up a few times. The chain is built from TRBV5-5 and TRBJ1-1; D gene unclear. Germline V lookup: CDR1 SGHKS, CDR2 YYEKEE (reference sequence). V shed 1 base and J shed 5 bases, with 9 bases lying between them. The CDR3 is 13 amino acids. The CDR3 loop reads CASSLIKETEAFF. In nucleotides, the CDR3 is TGTGCCAGCAGCTTGATCAAGGAAACTGAAGCTTTCTTT.

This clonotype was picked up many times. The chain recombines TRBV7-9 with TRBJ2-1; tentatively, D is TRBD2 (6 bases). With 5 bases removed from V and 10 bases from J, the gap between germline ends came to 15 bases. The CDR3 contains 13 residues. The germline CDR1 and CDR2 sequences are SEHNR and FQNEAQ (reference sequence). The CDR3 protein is CASSPVTRGEQFF. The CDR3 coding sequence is TGTGCCAGCAGCCCGGTGACTCGGGGGGAGCAGTTCTTC.

The CDR3 sequence is CASSLEADNEKLFF. In DNA, the CDR3 is TGCGCCAGCAGCTTGGAGGCGGACAATGAAAAACTGTTTTTT. This chain links TRBV5-1 with TRBJ1-4; D unresolved. CDR1 is SGHRS and CDR2 is YFSETQ in the germline V gene. The CDR3 length is 14 residues. The V and J ends lost 0 bases and 5 bases respectively, with 8 bases between them.

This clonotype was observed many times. CDR3 residues: CASSQGDVFGYGYTF. In DNA form, the CDR3 reads TGCGCCAGCAGCCAGGGGGACGTCTTCGGGTATGGCTACACCTTC. The chain employs TRBV4-1 and TRBJ1-2; maybe TRBD1 (5 bases). Trimming shortened V by 3 bases and J by 5 bases, and 16 bases separated the two germline ends. Germline V gives CDR1 MGHRA, CDR2 YSYEKL. This CDR3 contains 15 residues.

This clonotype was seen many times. The CDR3 loop is CASSQATSGRAFGNTGELFF. In DNA form, the CDR3 reads TGCGCCAGCAGCCAAGCGACTAGCGGGAGGGCATTTGGGAACACCGGGGAGCTGTTTTTT. The chain is built from TRBV4-3 and TRBJ2-2; 14 bases line up with TRBD2. The V gene end was trimmed by 1 base and the J gene end by 1 base; junction bases not matched to a gene: 8. The germline CDR1 and CDR2 sequences are LGHNA and YSLEER. This CDR3 region has 20 residues.

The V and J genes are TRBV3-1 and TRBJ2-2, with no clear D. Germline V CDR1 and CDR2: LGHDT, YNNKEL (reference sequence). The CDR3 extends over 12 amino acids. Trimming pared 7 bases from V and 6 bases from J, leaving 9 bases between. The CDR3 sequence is CASTLAAGELFF. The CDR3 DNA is TGTGCCAGCACCCTGGCCGCCGGGGAGCTGTTTTTT.

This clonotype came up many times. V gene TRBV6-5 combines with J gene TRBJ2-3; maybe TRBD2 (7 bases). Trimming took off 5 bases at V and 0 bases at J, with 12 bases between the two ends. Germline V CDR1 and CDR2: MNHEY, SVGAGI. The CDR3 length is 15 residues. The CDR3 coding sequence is TGTGCCAGCAGTCTTGGGGGGGCTAGCACAGATACGCAGTATTTT. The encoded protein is CASSLGGASTDTQYF.

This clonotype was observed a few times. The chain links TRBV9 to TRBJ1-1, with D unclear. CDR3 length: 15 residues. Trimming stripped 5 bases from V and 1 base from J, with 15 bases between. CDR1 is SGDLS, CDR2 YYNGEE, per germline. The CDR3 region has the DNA TGTGCCAGCAGTCCTGCCGGAGTAAAGAACACTGAAGCTTTCTTT. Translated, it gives CASSPAGVKNTEAFF.

The CDR3 nucleotides are TGTGCCAGCAGCTTAGTTCCCACGCCCTACAATGAGCAGTTCTTC. It translates to CASSLVPTPYNEQFF. V usage is TRBV11-2 and J usage is TRBJ2-1, with D uncertain. Trimming removed 1 base from V and 2 bases from J, with 9 bases in between. CDR1 SGHAT and CDR2 FQNNGV come from the germline V gene. The CDR3 contains 15 residues.

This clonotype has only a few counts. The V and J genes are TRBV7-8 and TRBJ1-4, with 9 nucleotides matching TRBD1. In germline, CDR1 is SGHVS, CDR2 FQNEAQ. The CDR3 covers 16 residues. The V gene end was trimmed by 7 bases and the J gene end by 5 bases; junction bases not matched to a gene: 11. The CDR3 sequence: CASNLGQGLLNEKLFF. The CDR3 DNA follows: TGTGCCAGCAATCTTGGACAGGGGCTTTTAAATGAAAAACTGTTTTTT.